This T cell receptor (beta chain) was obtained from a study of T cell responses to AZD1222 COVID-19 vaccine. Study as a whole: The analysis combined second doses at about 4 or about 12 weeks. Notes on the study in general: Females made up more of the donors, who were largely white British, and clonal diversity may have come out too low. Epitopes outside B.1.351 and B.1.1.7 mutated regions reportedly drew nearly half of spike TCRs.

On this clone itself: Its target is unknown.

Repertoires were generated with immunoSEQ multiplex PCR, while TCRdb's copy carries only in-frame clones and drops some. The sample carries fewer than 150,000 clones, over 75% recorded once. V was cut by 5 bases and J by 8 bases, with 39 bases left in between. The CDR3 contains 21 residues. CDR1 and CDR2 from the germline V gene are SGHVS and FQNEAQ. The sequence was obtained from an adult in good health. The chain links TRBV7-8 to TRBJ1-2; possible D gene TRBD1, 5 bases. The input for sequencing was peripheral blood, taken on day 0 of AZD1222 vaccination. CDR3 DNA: TGTGCCAGCAGCCGCTCCCAGGGAGGGTTCGGCTTCTTTTCCCTAGGCTGGGGCTACACCTTC. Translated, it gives CASSRSQGGFGFFSLGWGYTF.